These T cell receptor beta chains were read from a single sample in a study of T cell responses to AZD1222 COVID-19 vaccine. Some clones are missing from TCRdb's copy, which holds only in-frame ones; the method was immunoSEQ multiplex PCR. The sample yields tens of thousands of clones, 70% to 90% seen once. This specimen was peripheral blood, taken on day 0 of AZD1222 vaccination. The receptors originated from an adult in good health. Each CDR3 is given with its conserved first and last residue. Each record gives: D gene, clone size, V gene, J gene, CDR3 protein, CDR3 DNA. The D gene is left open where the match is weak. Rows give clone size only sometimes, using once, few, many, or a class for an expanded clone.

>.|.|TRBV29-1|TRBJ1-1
CSVEDRGLKGTEAFF
TGCAGCGTTGAAGATAGAGGTCTCAAGGGCACTGAAGCTTTCTTT
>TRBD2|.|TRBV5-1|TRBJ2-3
CASSFGLAGADTQYF
TGCGCCAGCAGCTTTGGACTAGCGGGAGCAGATACGCAGTATTTT
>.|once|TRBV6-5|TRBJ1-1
CASVQLTEAFF
TGTGCCAGCGTCCAACTCACTGAAGCTTTCTTT
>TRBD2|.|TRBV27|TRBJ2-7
CASSLGGSPYEQYF
TGTGCCAGCAGTTTGGGGGGGAGCCCCTACGAGCAGTACTTC
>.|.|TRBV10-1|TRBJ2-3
CASSEAQRSTDTQYF
TGCGCCAGCAGCGAGGCCCAGCGGAGCACAGATACGCAGTATTTT
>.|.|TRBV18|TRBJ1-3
CASSPDASGNTIYF
TGTGCCAGCTCACCCGACGCCTCTGGAAACACCATATATTTT
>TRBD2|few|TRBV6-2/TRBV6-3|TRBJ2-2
CASSYSGRATGELFF
TGTGCCAGCAGTTACAGCGGGAGGGCCACCGGGGAGCTGTTTTTT
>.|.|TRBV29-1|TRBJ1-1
CSVAGDTEAFF
TGCAGCGTTGCGGGGGACACTGAAGCTTTCTTT
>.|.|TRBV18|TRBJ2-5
CASSPPSGEGETQYF
TGTGCCAGCTCACCACCCTCCGGGGAAGGAGAGACCCAGTACTTC
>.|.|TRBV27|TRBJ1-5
CASSQSRVRSNQPQHF
TGTGCCAGCAGTCAAAGCAGGGTACGCAGCAATCAGCCCCAGCATTTT
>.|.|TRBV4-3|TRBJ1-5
CASSQDLSQPQHF
TGCGCCAGCAGCCAAGATTTGTCTCAGCCCCAGCATTTT
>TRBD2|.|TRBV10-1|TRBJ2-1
CASSESGRASYNEQFF
TGCGCCAGCAGTGAGAGCGGGAGGGCTTCCTACAATGAGCAGTTCTTC
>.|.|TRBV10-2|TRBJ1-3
CASRTNSGNTIYF
TGCGCCAGCAGAACCAACTCTGGAAACACCATATATTTT
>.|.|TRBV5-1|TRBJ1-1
CASSLGDLEMAFF
TGCGCCAGCAGCTTGGGTGACCTCGAAATGGCTTTCTTT
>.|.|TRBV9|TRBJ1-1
CASSVGGAGTEAFF
TGTGCCAGCAGCGTAGGAGGGGCAGGGACTGAAGCTTTCTTT
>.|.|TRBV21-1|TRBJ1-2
CASPSRGRHYGYTF
TGTGCCAGCCCGAGTCGGGGGAGGCACTATGGCTACACCTTC
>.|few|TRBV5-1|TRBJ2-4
CASSLVATGAKNIQYF
TGCGCCAGCAGCTTGGTGGCAACGGGAGCCAAAAACATTCAGTACTTC
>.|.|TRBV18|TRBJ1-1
CASSPTGGTEAFF
TGTGCCAGCTCACCCACAGGAGGAACTGAAGCTTTCTTT
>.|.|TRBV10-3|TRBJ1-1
CAISESGVWTEAFF
TGTGCCATCAGTGAGTCCGGGGTTTGGACTGAAGCTTTCTTT
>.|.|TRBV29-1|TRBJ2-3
CSVVVFAVTDTQYF
TGCAGCGTTGTAGTATTCGCGGTTACAGATACGCAGTATTTT
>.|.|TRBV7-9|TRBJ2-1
CASSLEVVQFF
TGTGCCAGCAGCTTAGAGGTGGTTCAGTTCTTC
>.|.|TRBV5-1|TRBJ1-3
CASSLDGSSGNTIYF
TGCGCCAGCAGCTTGGACGGTTCCTCTGGAAACACCATATATTTT
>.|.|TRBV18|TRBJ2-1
CASSQMDEQFF
TGTGCCAGCTCACAGATGGATGAGCAGTTCTTC
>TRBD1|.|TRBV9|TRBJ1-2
CASSVVRTGDFYGYTF
TGTGCCAGCAGCGTAGTCAGGACAGGGGATTTCTATGGCTACACCTTC
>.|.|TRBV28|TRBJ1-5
CASSLGTESNQPQHF
TGTGCCAGCAGTTTGGGGACTGAATCCAATCAGCCCCAGCATTTT
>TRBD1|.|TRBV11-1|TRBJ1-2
CASSSDRFYGYTF
TGTGCCAGCAGCTCGGACAGGTTCTATGGCTACACCTTC
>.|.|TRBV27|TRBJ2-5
CASSLSGPREQETQYF
TGTGCCAGCAGTTTATCAGGTCCCAGGGAGCAAGAGACCCAGTACTTC
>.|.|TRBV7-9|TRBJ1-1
CASSYTDIMNTEAFF
TGTGCCAGCAGCTATACAGATATTATGAACACTGAAGCTTTCTTT
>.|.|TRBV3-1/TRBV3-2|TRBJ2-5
CASSSVLPQETQYF
TGTGCCAGCAGCTCCGTTCTACCACAAGAGACCCAGTACTTC
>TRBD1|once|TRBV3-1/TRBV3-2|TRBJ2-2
CASSQEGQGAVGELFF
TGTGCCAGCAGCCAAGAGGGACAGGGGGCTGTCGGGGAGCTGTTTTTT
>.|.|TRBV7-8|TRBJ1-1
CASSLGPGNPTEAFF
TGTGCCAGCAGCTTAGGGCCAGGGAACCCCACTGAAGCTTTCTTT
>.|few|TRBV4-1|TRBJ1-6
CASSQDLASVSYNSPLHF
TGCGCCAGCAGCCAAGATTTGGCCTCCGTCTCCTATAATTCACCCCTCCACTTT
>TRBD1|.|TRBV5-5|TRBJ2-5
CASSWGQGKQETQYF
TGTGCCAGCAGCTGGGGACAGGGGAAACAAGAGACCCAGTACTTC
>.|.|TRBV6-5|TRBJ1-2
CASRGYRANYGYTF
TGTGCCAGCAGGGGCTACAGAGCTAACTATGGCTACACCTTC
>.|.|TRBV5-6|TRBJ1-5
CASSLYSQYSNQPQHF
TGTGCCAGCAGCTTGTATAGCCAATATAGCAATCAGCCCCAGCATTTT
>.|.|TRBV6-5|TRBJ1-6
CASSYSMVIGGSPLHF
TGTGCCAGCAGTTACTCGATGGTCATAGGAGGCTCACCCCTCCACTTT
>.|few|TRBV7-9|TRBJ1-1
CASSSGGGRTNTEAFF
TGTGCCAGCAGCTCAGGAGGGGGGAGGACGAACACTGAAGCTTTCTTT
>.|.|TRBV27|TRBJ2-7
CASSLIPSRYYEQYF
TGTGCCAGCAGTTTAATCCCTAGCAGATACTACGAGCAGTACTTC
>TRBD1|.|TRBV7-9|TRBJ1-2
CASSLKDRGTYGYTF
TGTGCCAGCAGCTTAAAGGACAGGGGAACCTATGGCTACACCTTC
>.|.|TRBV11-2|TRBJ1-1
CASSLAVGSEAFF
TGTGCCAGCAGCTTAGCTGTCGGGAGTGAAGCTTTCTTT
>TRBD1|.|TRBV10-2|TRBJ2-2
CASHRDSPNTGELFF
TGCGCCAGCCACCGGGACAGCCCAAACACCGGGGAGCTGTTTTTT